This entry describes one TCR beta chain. The data derive from a study of identical twins. TCRdb reanalysed the 5' RACE reads using MiXCR and keeps one entry per CDR3 protein. The sample consists of 600,000 to 800,000 distinct CDR3 sequences, 21% of them appearing once. The data also belong to a second study, concerning T cells expressing NK-cell markers. That paper notes: Source material for TCR beta repertoires consisted of sorted CD3+CD56+NKG2C+, CD3+CD56+NKG2C- and CD3+CD56-NKG2C+ T cells. HCMV serostatus: most of the eight sequenced donors positive, one negative. More than 5 of the donors carried dominant NKG2C+ clonotypes that took up roughly 1.0-8% of their CD8+ T cells.

This clonotype was sampled from a woman aged 18-29 years in good health. Source material: PBMCs.

The CDR3 region is CASSLMAGYQETQYF. The CDR3 DNA reads as TGTGCCAGCAGCTTGATGGCGGGGTACCAAGAGACCCAGTACTTC. V is TRBV5-6 and J is TRBJ2-5; D possibly corresponds to TRBD2 (6 bases). V was shortened by 1 base and J by 0 bases, with 10 bases between the two germline ends. This CDR3 is built from 15 residues. Germline V lookup: CDR1 SGHDT, CDR2 YYEEEE.